Sequencing of this T cell receptor (beta chain) was carried out in a study of technical replicates of blood from a handful of donors. Germline loops: CDR1 MDHEN, CDR2 SYDVKM. This CDR3 spans 15 amino acids. The trim removed 5 bases at V and 5 bases at J, leaving 10 bases unmatched. Assay: immunoSEQ multiplex PCR; the TCRdb copy retains only in-frame clones and omits some. In the table there are approximately 70,000 clones, about nine tenths of which are singletons. Sequencing was carried out using T cells isolated from PBMCs. The TCR sequence derives from a human donor in good health. Some clones in this sample may be carry-over from other donors' samples. The genes are TRBV28 and TRBJ2-7; TRBD2 matches 9 bases. DNA for the CDR3: TGTGCCAGCAGTCCTCCGGGACTAGCTTCCGACGAGCAGTACTTC. This sequence encodes CASSPPGLASDEQYF.